This passage covers 26 T cell receptor beta chains from one sample sequenced in a study of shared clonotypes between healthy human individuals (dated by TCRdb to 2018 to 2021). Library prep was done by the immunoSEQ multiplex PCR assay. The clones in this table, taken by TCRdb from immuneACCESS, are in-frame only. Not every clone is retained; where verified, under half of the shortfall comes from an unresolved V gene, and the cause of the rest is unknown. Within this sample are around 620,000 clones, with approximately 95% of them counted one time only. The ten largest account for approximately 0.11% of the sample. For the CD8 naive samples, CD45RO-negative cells were positively selected for CCR7, yielding a CD45RA+CCR7+ population from which TemRA cells were excluded. The sample taken for sequencing was naive CD8+ T cells sorted from blood. The sample's cell subset or site label, in plain terms: CD45RA+CCR7+. These receptors were collected from a woman in her twenties or thirties in good health.

The sample holds one count of this clone. The genes are TRBV27 and TRBJ1-5; D not resolved. V lost 6 bases, J lost 1 base, and 13 bases lay in between. Germline V gene sequence: CDR1 MNHEY, CDR2 SMNVEV (reference sequence). CDR3 length: 15 residues. As DNA, the CDR3 is TGTGCCAGCAGCCCGGGCGGTGGAAGCAATCAGCCCCAGCATTTT. Its protein product is CASSPGGGSNQPQHF.

V gene TRBV5-6 combines with J gene TRBJ2-3; 8 bases match TRBD2. CDR3 length: 16 residues. V lost 1 base and J lost 3; bases outside the gene matches: 7. Germline CDR1 SGHDT, CDR2 YYEEEE. This chain's CDR3 is CASSLSAGVRTDTQYF. The DNA of the CDR3 is TGTGCCAGCAGCTTGTCAGCGGGAGTACGGACAGATACGCAGTATTTT. Full variable domain (missing parts from reference TRBV5-6 and TRBJ2-3): DAGVTQSPTHLIKTRGQQVTLRCSPKSGHDTVSWYQQALGQGPQFIFQYYEEEERQRGNFPDRFSGHQFPNYSSELNVNALLLGDSALYLCASSLSAGVRTDTQYFGPGTRLTVL.

The rearrangement uses TRBV19 and TRBJ2-2; D not certain. This CDR3 contains 17 residues. V was trimmed by 3 bases and J by 2 bases, leaving 16 bases between them. The germline V gene has CDR1 LNHDA and CDR2 SQIVND (reference sequence). CDR3 loop: CASSISLVTPNTGELFF. CDR3 sequence (DNA): TGTGCCAGTAGTATTTCCTTAGTGACGCCTAACACCGGGGAGCTGTTTTTT.

The chain couples TRBV5-4 to TRBJ2-2, with 9 bases aligning to TRBD1. This CDR3 has 15 amino acids. V lost 3 bases to trimming and J lost 6 bases; unmatched junction nucleotides: 6. Germline loops: CDR1 SGHNT, CDR2 YYREEE (reference sequence). CDR3 DNA sequence: TGTGCCAGCAGCTCAACAGGGGGCGCAGCCGGGGAGCTGTTTTTT. Encoded protein: CASSSTGGAAGELFF.

This clone was observed a single time. The chain uses TRBV19 and TRBJ2-7, with 12 bases that match TRBD2. CDR1 LNHDA and CDR2 SQIVND come from the germline V gene (reference sequence). The CDR3 has 16 amino acids. V was pared by 5 bases and J by 0 bases, with 5 bases of the junction left unmatched. CDR3 DNA sequence: TGTGCCAGTAGTCCCCGACTAGCGGGGGTCTCCTACGAGCAGTACTTC. Its protein product is CASSPRLAGVSYEQYF.

The chain carries TRBV20-1 and TRBJ1-2, with D perhaps TRBD1 (5 bases). The germline V gene encodes CDR1 DFQATT and CDR2 SNEGSKA (reference sequence). V lost 0 bases to trimming and J lost 8 bases, with 7 bases between them. CDR3 size: 11 residues. DNA for the CDR3: TGCAGTGCTAGAGAGGGGGTCGGCTACACCTTC. Its protein is CSAREGVGYTF.

This chain links TRBV9 with TRBJ2-1; 9 bases are a match to TRBD1. CDR3 length: 13 residues. With V trimmed by 0 bases and J by 10 bases, 2 bases remained unmatched. The germline V gene has CDR1 SGDLS and CDR2 YYNGEE. CDR3 protein: CASSVGGTGEQFF. DNA for the CDR3: TGTGCCAGCAGCGTAGGAGGGACAGGGGAGCAGTTCTTC.

The chain couples TRBV5-6 to TRBJ1-4; D gene ambiguous. The CDR3 has 13 amino acids. CDR1 is SGHDT and CDR2 is YYEEEE in the germline V gene. Trimming removed 3 bases from V and 7 bases from J, with 10 bases in between. The CDR3 DNA reads TGTGCCAGCAGCTCGGGATTCCCTGAAAAACTGTTTTTT. This sequence encodes CASSSGFPEKLFF.

Regarding this clone: Other DNA sequences in the same sample also yield this CDR3. The rearrangement joins TRBV9 to TRBJ2-5; D is unresolved. The germline gives CDR1 SGDLS, CDR2 YYNGEE. V lost 0 bases, J lost 2 bases, and 5 bases lay in between. The CDR3 runs to 13 residues. CDR3 bases: TGTGCCAGCAGCGTAGATAGTCAAGAGACCCAGTACTTC. Its protein product is CASSVDSQETQYF.

The chain combines TRBV27 with TRBJ2-1; 9 bases fit TRBD2. The J segment lost 6 bases and the V segment lost 5 bases, leaving 5 bases of the junction unmatched. The CDR3 runs to 14 residues. Germline CDR1 reads MNHEY; CDR2 reads SMNVEV (reference sequence). CDR3 DNA sequence: TGTGCCAGCAGTACGCGGGAGGGGGGCAATGAGCAGTTCTTC. Its translation is CASSTREGGNEQFF.

This chain's CDR3 is CAWSVGVSTDTQYF. CDR3 nucleotide sequence: TGTGCCTGGAGTGTCGGCGTGAGCACAGATACGCAGTATTTT. The rearrangement joins TRBV30 to TRBJ2-3; D is unresolved. V gave up 0 bases and J gave up 0 bases, with 7 bases separating them. CDR1 GTSNPN and CDR2 SVGIG come from the germline V gene (reference sequence). The CDR3 sequence is 14 residues long.

This chain joins TRBV7-3 and TRBJ1-1, with TRBD1 matching 8 bases. CDR3 length equals 14 residues. Trimming at V came to 2 bases and at J to 3 bases, leaving 2 bases not matched to a gene. Germline-derived CDR1 and CDR2 are SGHTA and FQGTGA. The CDR3 coding sequence is TGTGCCAGCAGCTTAGGGACAGGCTACACTGAAGCTTTCTTT. It codes for CASSLGTGYTEAFF.

The chain has TRBV2 and TRBJ2-1, with D uncertain. Trimming cost V 0 bases and J 5 bases, with 14 bases left between them. There are 16 residues in the CDR3. CDR1 and CDR2 from the germline V gene are SNHLY and FYNNEI. In DNA, the CDR3 is TGTGCCAGCAGTGAAGCGGGAAGCCGTGGTCACAATGAGCAGTTCTTC. This codes for CASSEAGSRGHNEQFF.

The J gene is TRBJ2-3, the V gene TRBV2, with D possibly matching TRBD1 (6 bases). Germline-derived CDR1 and CDR2 are SNHLY and FYNNEI. The CDR3 is 18 amino acids. Trimming removed 7 bases at V and 0 bases at J, with 23 bases between. This CDR3 is CASMITGPQLSSTDTQYF. The CDR3 DNA follows: TGTGCCAGCATGATCACAGGGCCTCAACTTTCCAGCACAGATACGCAGTATTTT.

The rearrangement joins TRBV11-2 to TRBJ1-1; TRBD1 might be the D (5 bases). CDR1 and CDR2 from the germline V gene are SGHAT and FQNNGV. The germline V and J ends were trimmed by 3 bases and 7 bases, with 18 bases remaining between them. The CDR3 has 15 residues. CDR3 in amino acids: CASSFGGTSWGEAFF. CDR3 DNA: TGTGCCAGCAGCTTTGGCGGGACCTCGTGGGGTGAAGCTTTCTTT.

V is TRBV30 and J is TRBJ1-2; a weak D match, TRBD1 (5 bases). The germline V gene encodes CDR1 GTSNPN and CDR2 SVGIG (reference sequence). V was pared by 2 bases and J by 7 bases, with 14 bases between. This CDR3 is built from 13 residues. Here the CDR3 reads CAWSLNLGGGYTF. The CDR3 DNA reads as TGTGCCTGGAGTTTAAACCTTGGGGGTGGCTACACCTTC.

With regard to this clone: Other DNA sequences in this sample translate to the same CDR3. The chain uses TRBV5-6 and TRBJ1-1, with a tentative D call TRBD1 (6 bases). CDR1 SGHDT and CDR2 YYEEEE come from the germline V gene. V was shortened by 2 bases and J by 1 base, with 6 bases between the two germline ends. There are 13 residues in the CDR3. For the CDR3, the DNA is TGTGCCAGCAGCTTACAGGGGAACACTGAAGCTTTCTTT. This translates into CASSLQGNTEAFF.

The chain uses TRBV14 and TRBJ2-3, with D unclear. The CDR3 covers 13 residues. Germline V gives CDR1 SGHDN, CDR2 FVKESK. V was pared by 1 base and J by 3 bases, with 5 bases between. CDR3 sequence (DNA): TGTGCCAGCAGCCAAGTTTCTACAGATACGCAGTATTTT. This codes for CASSQVSTDTQYF.

The V call is TRBV28, the J call TRBJ1-2; D may be TRBD1 (5 bases). The CDR3 is made up of 13 amino acids. Germline V gives CDR1 MDHEN, CDR2 SYDVKM. V lost 10 bases and J lost 4, with 16 bases in between. Written as DNA, the CDR3 is TGTGCCACTAGTTCCGGGGGAATCTATGGCTACACCTTC. Its translation: CATSSGGIYGYTF.

The chain uses TRBV6-6 and TRBJ2-7, with 8 bases lining up with TRBD2. The CDR3 spans 15 residues. The V gene's germline CDR1 is MNHNY and CDR2 SVGAGI (reference sequence). Unmatched junction bases numbered 14, after V lost 6 bases and J lost 7 bases. CDR3 residues: CASSSGHPGGWEQYF. For the CDR3, the DNA is TGTGCCAGCAGCAGTGGACACCCGGGGGGGTGGGAGCAGTACTTC.

This clone was seen once. This rearrangement joins TRBV27 to TRBJ2-1; tentative D call: TRBD2 (5 bases). The germline V gene has CDR1 MNHEY and CDR2 SMNVEV (reference sequence). Trimming removed 6 bases at V and 0 bases at J, with 24 bases between. The CDR3 length is 19 residues. CDR3 region: CASSPGKPPIASSYNEQFF. CDR3 in DNA: TGTGCCAGCAGCCCCGGGAAGCCCCCCATCGCGAGCTCCTACAATGAGCAGTTCTTC.

The chain couples TRBV28 to TRBJ1-2; TRBD1 might be the D (6 bases). The V gene lost 4 bases and the J gene lost 7 bases, with 16 bases spanning the gap. Germline CDR1 MDHEN, CDR2 SYDVKM. The CDR3 runs to 14 residues. Here the CDR3 DNA reads TGTGCCAGCAGTTCCCCCCGGGGGGGGCTTGGCTACACCTTC. This translates into CASSSPRGGLGYTF.

The chain couples TRBV27 to TRBJ2-1; 10 positions agree with TRBD2. From germline, CDR1 is MNHEY and CDR2 SMNVEV (reference sequence). The V gene end was trimmed by 4 bases and the J gene end by 4 bases; junction bases not matched to a gene: 7. The CDR3 is 16 residues long. The CDR3 coding sequence is TGTGCCAGCAGTTCGCTAGCGGGAGCGGGGTACAATGAGCAGTTCTTC. Amino acids: CASSSLAGAGYNEQFF.

The rearrangement joins TRBV19 to TRBJ1-1; 9 bases line up with TRBD1. Germline trimming cut 6 bases from V and 0 bases from J; bases unmatched to any gene: 2. This CDR3 is 14 amino acids long. In germline, CDR1 is LNHDA, CDR2 SQIVND (reference sequence). CDR3 sequence (DNA): TGTGCCAGTAGGGGACAGGGTCTGAACACTGAAGCTTTCTTT. Residues: CASRGQGLNTEAFF.

The genes are TRBV15 and TRBJ2-7, with 7 bases lining up with TRBD1. Germline CDR1 reads LNHNV; CDR2 reads YYDKDF (reference sequence). J was trimmed by 3 bases and V by 0 bases; bases with no gene match: 2. The CDR3 length is 14 residues. The CDR3 DNA reads TGTGCCACCAGCAGAGATGGGACAGACTACGAGCAGTACTTC. Translation gives CATSRDGTDYEQYF.

CDR3 amino acids: CASSDTTGVRSGNTIYF. The CDR3 DNA is TGTGCCAGTAGTGACACGACAGGGGTAAGGTCTGGAAACACCATATATTTT. The genes are TRBV19 and TRBJ1-3; 8 bases are a match to TRBD1. The CDR3 is 17 residues long. Germline V CDR1 and CDR2: LNHDA, SQIVND (reference sequence). The J segment lost 1 base and the V segment lost 5 bases, leaving 10 bases of the junction unmatched.